The text below deals with one T cell receptor beta chain. The clone's antigen remains unknown. No much larger clone is present one base from it, and per-base qualities are unavailable. This entry comes from a study of blood T cell repertoires in COVID-19 (dated by TCRdb to the early 2020s). A note on the overall study: Samples from collaborators originated in the United States, Italy and Spain and spanned both the acute and convalescent phases of COVID-19. Nearly every sample came with metadata listing a de-identified subject ID, COVID-19 status, age in years and sex. Where available, HLA class I and class II types were taken from metadata supplied by the sample provider and were not determined by assay-based typing. The repertoires were made available in a free public database intended to serve as a resource for research on the immune response to SARS-CoV-2. The samples were drawn from the first 160 participants of the ongoing ImmuneRACE study and from 1,200 or so subjects provided by 6 global collaborators. The material from the prospective study consisted of cDNA or gDNA derived from T cells, B-cell-depleted T cells, or PBMCs. Deeply sampled blood TCRbeta repertoires from subjects exposed to, actively infected with, or recovered from COVID-19 were included in the dataset.

One collaborating source in Seattle enrolled patients while the patients were actively infected and followed the patients over time throughout the course of disease. Collaborating institutions collected whole blood in K2EDTA tubes following their own protocols. For TCRbeta analysis, collaborators shipped samples in one of three forms: frozen whole blood, isolated PBMCs, or DNA extracted from either of those sample types. TCRbeta CDR3 regions were amplified from genomic DNA using the immunoSEQ Assay, a bias-controlled multiplex PCR. As for the authors' bioinformatics: The number of nucleated cells in each sample was estimated from the amplification of reference gene primers within the assay. Sequence reads were collapsed and filtered to measure the absolute abundance of every unique TCRbeta CDR3 rearrangement. For each sample, productive Simpson clonality was calculated by taking the square root of Simpson's diversity index across productive rearrangements. TCRdb stores this immuneACCESS table with in-frame sequences only. Part of the clones is absent; in the studies checked, under half of the shortfall reflects unresolved V genes, and no reason is known for the rest. D and trimming were read from the DNA, whereas the V and J calls and clone size are those reported in that table. This sample has approximately 140,000 clones in its table, and roughly 84% of those were observed once. The ten biggest clones cover approximately 9% of the sample.

Here is what the overall study found, with its caveats: Clinical and demographic metadata were provided uncurated, with the amount varying by source and participant.

Sequenced material: peripheral blood. The sequence was obtained from a man aged 30 to 39 with COVID-19, enrolled during active disease.

CDR3 loop: CAWRQGSTEAFF. In nucleotide form, the sequence is TGTGCCTGGAGGCAGGGAAGCACTGAAGCTTTCTTT. The chain couples TRBV30 to TRBJ1-1; the D region possibly corresponds to TRBD1 (5 bases align). Via the germline V gene (reference sequence), CDR1 is GTSNPN and CDR2 SVGIG. Spanning cysteine to phenylalanine, the CDR3 consists of 12 amino acids. Only CDR3 DNA is held: 36 bases, read in frame from base 1. V drops 3 bases and J drops 4 bases, leaving 9 bases in between.